This note documents a single T cell receptor beta chain sequence. The sample originates from a study of blood T cells in healthy people across ages. Sample-barcoded 5' priming and a J-beta primer mix drove a second PCR of about 6 to 12 cycles. Using its own MiXCR run on the 5' RACE reads, TCRdb lists one record per CDR3 protein. The sample records fewer than 600,000 distinct CDR3 sequences, around 27% being singletons. The same sample was also used in a study of T cells of mothers and their children.

The clonotype was recovered from a boy between 2 and 15 years old in good health. Sequenced material: blood.

The CDR3 loop reads CASSLTRGTASYEQYF. The CDR3 region has the DNA TGTGCCAGCAGCTTGACCCGAGGGACAGCCTCCTACGAGCAGTACTTC. The chain combines TRBV7-8 with TRBJ2-1; 7 positions agree with TRBD1. The J call may be in error: the DNA end matches TRBJ2-7 better. The germline CDR1 and CDR2 sequences are SGHVS and FQNEAQ. The CDR3 consists of 16 residues.